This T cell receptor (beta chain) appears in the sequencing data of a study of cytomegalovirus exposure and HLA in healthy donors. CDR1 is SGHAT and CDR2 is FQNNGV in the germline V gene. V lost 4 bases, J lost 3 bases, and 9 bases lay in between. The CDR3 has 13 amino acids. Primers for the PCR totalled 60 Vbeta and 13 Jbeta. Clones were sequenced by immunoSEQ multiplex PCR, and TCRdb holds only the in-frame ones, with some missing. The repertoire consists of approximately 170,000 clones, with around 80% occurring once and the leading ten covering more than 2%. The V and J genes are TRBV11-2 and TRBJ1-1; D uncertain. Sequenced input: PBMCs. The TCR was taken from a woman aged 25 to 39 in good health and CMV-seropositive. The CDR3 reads CASSSTVYTEAFF. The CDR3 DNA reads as TGTGCCAGCAGCTCTACAGTGTACACTGAAGCTTTCTTT. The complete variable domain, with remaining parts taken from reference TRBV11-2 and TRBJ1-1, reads EAGVAQSPRYKIIEKRQSVAFWCNPISGHATLYWYQQILGQGPKLLIQFQNNGVVDDSQLPKDRFSAERLKGVDSTLKIQPAKLEDSAVYLCASSSTVYTEAFFGQGTRLTVV.